A single sample is the source of the 31 T cell receptor beta chains below, sequenced in a study of blood T cell repertoires in COVID-19. The repertoire was sequenced with immunoSEQ multiplex PCR; TCRdb's copy has only in-frame clones and lacks some. The sample lists 200,000 to 250,000 clones; roughly 88% were seen once. Sequencing used peripheral blood. These receptors came from a man at least 80 years old with acute or convalescent COVID-19.

The genes are TRBV19 and TRBJ2-3; 8 bases are a match to TRBD2. V shed 5 bases, J shed 3 bases, and the junction held 10 bases outside the gene matches. Germline V gives CDR1 LNHDA, CDR2 SQIVND (reference sequence). The CDR3 is made up of 16 amino acids. The CDR3 spells CASSSPPGGGTDTQYF. In DNA, the CDR3 is TGTGCCAGTAGTTCCCCACCCGGGGGGGGGACAGATACGCAGTATTTT.

The J gene is TRBJ2-7, the V gene TRBV5-1; 7 bases are shared with TRBD2. The CDR3 is 14 residues long. Germline V CDR1 and CDR2: SGHRS, YFSETQ. V shed 2 bases, J shed 0 bases, and the junction held 2 bases outside the gene matches. The DNA of the CDR3 is TGCGCCAGCAGCTTAGCGGGAACCTCCTACGAGCAGTACTTC. Its translation: CASSLAGTSYEQYF.

The chain has TRBV3-1 (or the pseudogene TRBV3-2) and TRBJ1-5, with 8 bases aligning to TRBD1. This CDR3 contains 14 residues. The germline V gene has CDR1 LGHDT and CDR2 YNNKEL (reference sequence). Trimming at V came to 2 bases and at J to 12 bases, leaving 9 bases not matched to a gene. The CDR3 nucleotides are TGTGCCAGCAGCCAAAGAACAGGGGGATCTGGCCAGCATTTT. Amino acids: CASSQRTGGSGQHF.

Comment on this clone: This CDR3 is also generated by other DNA sequences in the sample. The rearrangement uses TRBV18 and TRBJ1-2; TRBD1 matches 8 bases. V lost 2 bases, J lost 4 bases, and 0 bases stayed unmatched. Germline V gene sequence: CDR1 KGHSH, CDR2 LQKENI. The CDR3 spans 13 residues. In DNA, the CDR3 is TGTGCCAGCTCACCAGGGACAGGCTATGGCTACACCTTC. Protein product: CASSPGTGYGYTF. Supplemented by reference TRBV18 and TRBJ1-2, the full variable domain reads NAGVMQNPRHLVRRRGQEARLRCSPMKGHSHVYWYRQLPEEGLKFMVYLQKENIIDESGMPKERFSAEFPKEGPSILRIQQVVRGDSAAYFCASSPGTGYGYTFGSGTRLTVV.

A single count supports this clone. V and J are TRBV5-1 and TRBJ2-7, with 8 bases identical to TRBD1. The CDR3 spans 16 residues. Germline loops: CDR1 SGHRS, CDR2 YFSETQ. V dropped 4 bases and J dropped 0; count of bases not matched to a gene: 9. The CDR3, as DNA: TGCGCCAGCAGCGCGTCAGGGGGCCGACTCTCCTACGAGCAGTACTTC. This codes for CASSASGGRLSYEQYF.

This chain connects TRBV5-4 to TRBJ2-1; TRBD1 agrees at 7 bases. CDR1 and CDR2 (germline): SGHNT, YYREEE (reference sequence). After removal of 0 bases from V and 5 bases from J, the junction contained 11 bases not matched to a gene. The CDR3 extends over 17 amino acids. For the CDR3, the DNA is TGTGCCAGCAGCTTGGGGGGGACAGCCCTTCCTAACAATGAGCAGTTCTTC. This sequence encodes CASSLGGTALPNNEQFF.

This clone was recorded only once. The chain combines TRBV11-3 with TRBJ2-4; D might be TRBD2 (6 bases). This CDR3 region has 13 residues. With 5 bases removed from V and 7 bases from J, the gap between germline ends came to 12 bases. Germline V lookup: CDR1 SGHNT, CDR2 YENEEA. The CDR3 sequence: CASSPGGGNIQYF. Written as DNA, the CDR3 is TGTGCCAGCAGCCCCGGTGGGGGGAACATTCAGTACTTC.

This clone was detected only once. The V gene is TRBV28, the J gene TRBJ2-5, with D tentatively TRBD2 (5 bases). CDR1 is MDHEN and CDR2 is SYDVKM in the germline V gene. The V and J ends lost 8 bases and 2 bases respectively, with 12 bases between them. There are 13 residues in the CDR3. The CDR3 region has the DNA TGTGCCAGCCTTACCCCGGGGCAAGAGACCCAGTACTTC. Protein sequence: CASLTPGQETQYF. Based on the CDR3 plus reference TRBV28 and TRBJ2-5, the full variable domain is DVKVTQSSRYLVKRTGEKVFLECVQDMDHENMFWYRQDPGLGLRLIYFSYDVKMKEKGDIPEGYSVSREKKERFSLILESASTNQTSMYLCASLTPGQETQYFGPGTRLLVL.

This clone was observed a few times. The chain joins TRBV19 to TRBJ1-1; TRBD1 matches 11 bases. V gave up 7 bases and J gave up 6 bases; unmatched junction bases: 7. CDR3 length: 14 residues. The germline CDR1 and CDR2 sequences are LNHDA and SQIVND (reference sequence). This CDR3 reads CASTGQGAVPEAFF. The CDR3 DNA is TGTGCCAGTACAGGACAGGGGGCCGTTCCTGAAGCTTTCTTT.

V and J are TRBV28 and TRBJ1-5, with no clear D. Germline V gene data show CDR1 as MDHEN and CDR2 as SYDVKM. The CDR3 contains 11 residues. Between the trimmed V and J ends, which lost 6 bases and 4 bases, there was a span of 4 bases. The CDR3 DNA sequence: TGTGCCAGCAGCACAAATCAGCCCCAGCATTTT. It specifies CASSTNQPQHF.

The DNA for the CDR3 is TGTGCCAGCAGCCCCCCGGGGGTAACAGATACGCAGTATTTT. It codes for CASSPPGVTDTQYF. The chain carries TRBV5-4 and TRBJ2-3, with D perhaps TRBD2 (6 bases). The CDR3 totals 14 residues. V lost 4 bases and J lost 3, with 12 bases in between. Germline values: CDR1 SGHNT, CDR2 YYREEE (reference sequence).

Only a few counts were recorded for this clone. The gene calls are TRBV28 and TRBJ2-4; the D gene is possibly TRBD1 (5 bases). V was cut by 4 bases and J by 6 bases, with 10 bases left in between. The CDR3 is 13 residues long. Germline V gene sequence: CDR1 MDHEN, CDR2 SYDVKM. Here the CDR3 reads CASSSGNTNIQYF. The CDR3 DNA reads TGTGCCAGCAGTTCAGGGAATACAAACATTCAGTACTTC.

The sample holds a few counts of this clone. The chain has TRBV7-2 and TRBJ1-5, with D uncertain. The V end was cut by 2 bases, the J end by 0 bases, with 8 bases between. Germline assignment: CDR1 SGHTA and CDR2 FQGNSA. The CDR3 covers 15 residues. The CDR3 spells CASSLNTISNQPQHF. The DNA of the CDR3 is TGTGCCAGCAGCTTAAATACTATTAGCAATCAGCCCCAGCATTTT.

The chain employs TRBV2 and TRBJ2-7; D perhaps matches TRBD1 (6 bases). V was trimmed by 7 bases and J by 6 bases, leaving 13 bases between them. The CDR3 covers 12 residues. CDR1 SNHLY and CDR2 FYNNEI come from the germline V gene. The CDR3 DNA follows: TGTGCCAGCATTCGGACAGTTCGCGAGCAGTACTTC. The encoded protein is CASIRTVREQYF.

The V and J genes are TRBV18 and TRBJ1-5; 8 positions match TRBD1. J lost 2 bases, V lost 4 bases, and 4 bases had no gene match. This CDR3 contains 15 residues. In germline, CDR1 is KGHSH, CDR2 LQKENI. The CDR3 sequence: CASSLDRGGNQPQHF. For the CDR3, the DNA is TGTGCCAGCTCACTAGACAGGGGAGGCAATCAGCCCCAGCATTTT.

The V gene is TRBV27, the J gene TRBJ2-5; D perhaps matches TRBD1 (5 bases). Trimming took off 7 bases at V and 4 bases at J, with 13 bases between the two ends. Germline CDR1 is MNHEY and CDR2 is SMNVEV (reference sequence). The CDR3 is made up of 13 amino acids. This chain's CDR3 is CASTHTQGETQYF. For the CDR3, the DNA is TGTGCCAGCACCCATACTCAGGGAGAGACCCAGTACTTC.

Here the CDR3 reads CASSLPGSYEQYF. The CDR3 coding sequence is TGTGCCAGCAGCCTACCAGGGTCCTACGAGCAGTACTTC. J is TRBJ2-7 and V is TRBV7-8; maybe TRBD1 (5 bases). Germline CDR1 is SGHVS and CDR2 is FQNEAQ. The CDR3 consists of 13 residues. Trimming shortened V by 5 bases and J by 1 base, and 9 bases separated the two germline ends. The full variable domain, its missing parts supplied by reference TRBV7-8 and TRBJ2-7, is GAGVSQSPRYKVAKRGQDVALRCDPISGHVSLFWYQQALGQGPEFLTYFQNEAQLDKSGLPSDRFFAERPEGSVSTLKIQRTQQEDSAVYLCASSLPGSYEQYFGPGTRLTVT.

The CDR3 region has the DNA TGCGCCAGCAGTATTACTGGGTCCACGGGCGAGCAGTACTTC. Translation gives CASSITGSTGEQYF. This chain joins TRBV10-2 and TRBJ2-7; D ambiguous. Trimming stripped 5 bases from V and 6 bases from J, with 17 bases between. This CDR3 spans 14 amino acids. The germline gives CDR1 WSHSY, CDR2 SAAADI.

This chain joins TRBV9 and TRBJ2-1, with 7 nucleotides matching TRBD2. Trimming cost V 0 bases and J 5 bases; bases outside gene matches: 11. This CDR3 contains 17 residues. CDR1 and CDR2 (germline): SGDLS, YYNGEE. CDR3 loop: CASSVALGSGGDNEQFF. For the CDR3, the DNA is TGTGCCAGCAGCGTAGCTCTCGGTAGTGGGGGGGACAATGAGCAGTTCTTC.

J is TRBJ1-6 and V is TRBV18; a possible D gene is TRBD1 (5 bases). V lost 5 bases to trimming and J lost 10 bases, with 18 bases between them. This CDR3 is built from 15 residues. The V gene's germline CDR1 is KGHSH and CDR2 LQKENI. This chain's CDR3 is CASSSRVQEGSPLHF. DNA of the CDR3: TGTGCCAGCTCATCCAGGGTGCAAGAAGGCTCACCCCTCCACTTT.

The chain couples TRBV27 to TRBJ1-2; the D gene is possibly TRBD1 (5 bases). The CDR3 consists of 17 residues. From germline, CDR1 is MNHEY and CDR2 SMNVEV (reference sequence). Trimming cost V 4 bases and J 4 bases, with 22 bases left between them. CDR3 DNA sequence: TGTGCCAGCAGTTCCATTCTACCTGGGACTGCGGGCTATGGCTACACCTTC. As protein: CASSSILPGTAGYGYTF.

The table lists this clone with a count of one. The chain uses TRBV18 and TRBJ1-5, with 11 positions matching TRBD1. V lost 6 bases, J lost 7 bases, and 5 bases stayed unmatched. Per germline, CDR1 KGHSH and CDR2 LQKENI. The CDR3 length is 14 residues. The CDR3 coding sequence is TGTGCCAGCTCGGGACAGGGGGTTTTGCAGCCCCAGCATTTT. This encodes CASSGQGVLQPQHF.

This clone was detected only once. Within the sample, other DNA sequences also encode this same CDR3. The chain is built from TRBV2 and TRBJ2-6; 7 nucleotides line up with TRBD2. This CDR3 comprises 15 residues. In germline, CDR1 is SNHLY, CDR2 FYNNEI. V trimming: 7 bases; J trimming: 2 bases; junction bases outside the gene matches: 5. The CDR3 here is CASILGGAGANVLTF. The CDR3 region has the DNA TGTGCCAGCATCCTGGGGGGGGCTGGGGCCAACGTCCTGACTTTC.

The chain is built from TRBV28 and TRBJ2-1; TRBD1 agrees at 10 bases. Trimming at V came to 5 bases and at J to 4 bases, leaving 8 bases not matched to a gene. There are 16 residues in the CDR3. Germline loops: CDR1 MDHEN, CDR2 SYDVKM. As DNA, the CDR3 is TGTGCCAGCAGTGCCCCGGGACAGGGGATTTACAATGAGCAGTTCTTC. Amino acid sequence: CASSAPGQGIYNEQFF. Full variable domain (missing parts from reference TRBV28 and TRBJ2-1): DVKVTQSSRYLVKRTGEKVFLECVQDMDHENMFWYRQDPGLGLRLIYFSYDVKMKEKGDIPEGYSVSREKKERFSLILESASTNQTSMYLCASSAPGQGIYNEQFFGPGTRLTVL.

The rearrangement links TRBV3-1 (or the pseudogene TRBV3-2) to TRBJ2-2; 10 bases are shared with TRBD2. The CDR3 runs 16 residues. With V trimmed by 4 bases and J by 4 bases, 6 bases remained unmatched. Germline CDR1 is LGHDT and CDR2 is YNNKEL (reference sequence). This CDR3 is CASSRAGTSVTGELFF. The CDR3 DNA follows: TGTGCCAGCAGCCGCGCCGGGACTAGCGTCACCGGGGAGCTGTTTTTT.

This chain connects TRBV3-1 (or the pseudogene TRBV3-2) to TRBJ1-4, with D possibly matching TRBD1 (5 bases). The ends were cut back, 4 bases at V and 3 bases at J, with 15 bases in the middle. The CDR3 is 16 amino acids. Germline V gene data show CDR1 as LGHDT and CDR2 as YNNKEL (reference sequence). The CDR3 here is CASSLHGRGPNEKLFF. The CDR3 bases are TGTGCCAGCAGCCTCCACGGGCGGGGCCCTAATGAAAAACTGTTTTTT.

This chain connects TRBV5-1 to TRBJ2-3, with a weak D call TRBD2 (6 bases). Germline values: CDR1 SGHRS, CDR2 YFSETQ. The CDR3 consists of 15 residues. The V end was cut by 0 bases, the J end by 1 base, with 9 bases between. CDR3 DNA: TGCGCCAGCAGCTTGGCCGCTAGCGGCACAGATACGCAGTATTTT. It specifies CASSLAASGTDTQYF.

The rearrangement uses TRBV6-5 and TRBJ1-1; 10 bases match TRBD1. The CDR3 is 15 amino acids. Looked up from germline, CDR1 is MNHEY and CDR2 is SVGAGI. J was trimmed by 4 bases and V by 2 bases; bases with no gene match: 4. The CDR3 sequence is CASSYPGTGVTEAFF. The CDR3 DNA reads as TGTGCCAGCAGTTACCCCGGGACAGGGGTCACTGAAGCTTTCTTT.

The genes are TRBV28 and TRBJ2-2, with TRBD1 matching 9 bases. J was trimmed by 7 bases and V by 7 bases; bases with no gene match: 7. The CDR3 sequence is 14 residues long. Germline V CDR1 and CDR2: MDHEN, SYDVKM. CDR3 loop: CASTGQGRDGELFF. For the CDR3, the DNA is TGTGCCAGCACTGGACAGGGGAGGGACGGGGAGCTGTTTTTT.

The chain uses TRBV7-6 and TRBJ2-5; maybe TRBD2 (6 bases). The germline gives CDR1 SGHVS, CDR2 FNYEAQ. V lost 8 bases and J 5 bases, leaving 9 bases between the germline ends. The CDR3 length is 11 residues. In DNA, the CDR3 is TGTGCCAGCGGGGGGAGGGAGACCCAGTACTTC. This gives the protein CASGGRETQYF.

The CDR3 region is CASSHRDRGPHEQYF. CDR3 DNA sequence: TGTGCCAGCAGCCACCGGGACAGGGGACCCCACGAGCAGTACTTC. This chain links TRBV5-8 with TRBJ2-7; TRBD1 agrees at 10 bases. V was clipped by 4 bases and J by 5 bases; unmatched bases: 9. This CDR3 is built from 15 residues. The germline V gene encodes CDR1 SGHTS and CDR2 YDEGEE. The full variable domain, with the rest looked up from reference TRBV5-8 and TRBJ2-7, is EAGVTQSPTHLIKTRGQQATLRCSPISGHTSVYWYQQALGLGLQFLLWYDEGEERNRGNFPPRFSGRQFPNYSSELNVNALELEDSALYLCASSHRDRGPHEQYFGPGTRLTVT.